Reported below is one T cell receptor beta chain. The record originates from a study of blood T cell repertoires in COVID-19. Whole-study context: Collection of acute and convalescent COVID-19 samples took place in the United States, Italy and Spain. Sources were T cells, B-cell-depleted T cells, or PBMCs; the material itself was cDNA or gDNA.

Per the authors' pipeline: Estimates of nucleated cell counts were drawn from the amplification of reference gene primers. The data were produced by immunoSEQ multiplex PCR, yet TCRdb's version contains in-frame clones alone and is incomplete. Clone size and the V and J calls come from that table; the DNA yielded D and trimming. The sample holds 220,000 or so clones, 89% seen once. The germline V gene has CDR1 PRHDT and CDR2 FYEKMQ (reference sequence). CDR3 length: 15 residues. The V gene end was trimmed by 1 base and the J gene end by 0 bases; junction bases not matched to a gene: 1. Input material: peripheral blood. This TCR derives from a man in his fifties or sixties who had recovered from COVID-19. J is TRBJ2-3 and V is TRBV13, with 7 bases identical to TRBD2. The CDR3, as DNA: TGTGCCAGCAGCTTAGCGGGGGGTAGCACAGATACGCAGTATTTT. Protein product: CASSLAGGSTDTQYF.